The 21 T cell receptor beta chains listed next were all sequenced from one sample in a study of response to subunit inactivated influenza vaccine. TCRdb recomputed calls from the RT-PCR reads with MiXCR, one row per CDR3 protein. Among roughly 670,000 distinct CDR3 sequences listed, around 15% were seen once. Specimen: PBMCs from blood, collected 14 to 15 days before vaccination. These receptors all stem from a man aged 50 or older who received an inactivated influenza vaccine.

This clonotype was seen a few times. V and J are TRBV20-1 and TRBJ2-5; tentative D call: TRBD2 (5 bases). The length of the CDR3 is 12 residues. Deletions cut 6 bases from V and 2 bases from J, with 10 bases between. The germline V gene has CDR1 DFQATT and CDR2 SNEGSKA (reference sequence). CDR3 in amino acids: CSAGNTQETQYF. Here the CDR3 DNA reads TGCAGTGCCGGGAATACTCAAGAGACCCAGTACTTC.

This clonotype was recorded at least ten times. The rearrangement joins TRBV12-3 or TRBV12-4 to TRBJ1-2; D may be TRBD1 (6 bases). The CDR3 has 13 amino acids. Trimming shortened V by 5 bases and J by 5 bases, and 12 bases separated the two germline ends. The CDR3 protein is CASSVQDSYGYTF. CDR3 coding DNA: TGTGCCAGCAGTGTCCAGGACAGTTATGGCTACACCTTC.

This clonotype came up many times. Germline is not matched at one junction end, which may reflect a read error. The rearrangement links TRBV4-1 to TRBJ2-3, with D tentatively TRBD1 (5 bases). This CDR3 region has 13 residues. Per germline, CDR1 MGHRA and CDR2 YSYEKL. The CDR3 DNA reads as TGCGCCAGCAGCCAACAGGGCACGGATACGCAGTATTTT. It yields the protein CASSQQGTDTQYF.

The chain recombines TRBV28 with TRBJ2-7, with TRBD1 matching 10 bases. This CDR3 is 16 amino acids long. Losses at the gene ends were 4 bases for V and 4 bases for J; bases not matched to a gene: 10. Germline V CDR1 and CDR2: MDHEN, SYDVKM. CDR3 sequence: CASSSPADRGDYEQYF. CDR3 sequence (DNA): TGTGCCAGCAGTTCCCCCGCGGACAGGGGGGATTACGAGCAGTACTTC.

This chain uses TRBV12-3 or TRBV12-4 with TRBJ1-1; D not resolved. The CDR3 runs 13 residues. Trimming removed 6 bases at V and 2 bases at J, with 10 bases between. CDR3 residues: CASRKATNTEAFF. For the CDR3, the DNA is TGTGCCAGCAGAAAGGCCACTAACACTGAAGCTTTCTTT.

J is TRBJ1-4 and V is TRBV19, with 9 positions matching TRBD1. Trimming cost V 10 bases and J 6 bases; bases outside gene matches: 6. Germline values: CDR1 LNHDA, CDR2 SQIVND (reference sequence). This CDR3 region has 13 residues. The chain's CDR3 is CATSGQGYEKLFF. The CDR3, as DNA: TGTGCCACCTCCGGACAGGGGTATGAAAAACTGTTTTTT.

The chain employs TRBV30 and TRBJ2-1, with 7 bases lining up with TRBD1. This CDR3 comprises 13 residues. Unmatched junction bases numbered 6, after V lost 7 bases and J lost 3 bases. The germline gives CDR1 GTSNPN, CDR2 SVGIG (reference sequence). The chain's CDR3 is CASGTAGYNEQFF. The CDR3 DNA is TGTGCCTCCGGGACAGCCGGCTACAATGAGCAGTTCTTC.

There are a few counts of this clonotype. The J gene is TRBJ2-1, the V gene TRBV6-2 or TRBV6-3; D perhaps matches TRBD2 (5 bases). The CDR3 is made up of 15 amino acids. Trimming shortened V by 5 bases and J by 2 bases, and 13 bases separated the two germline ends. CDR1 MNHEY and CDR2 SVGEGT come from the germline V gene. The DNA for the CDR3 is TGTGCCAGCAGTCCGGAGCTGACTACCTACAATGAGCAGTTCTTC. Residues: CASSPELTTYNEQFF.

This clonotype was counted ten times or more. J is TRBJ2-1 and V is TRBV20-1, with TRBD2 identical over 8 bases. The trim removed 0 bases at V and 0 bases at J, leaving 10 bases unmatched. Germline V lookup: CDR1 DFQATT, CDR2 SNEGSKA (reference sequence). The CDR3 consists of 18 residues. The CDR3 protein is CSARDLASGYSSYNEQFF. CDR3 DNA: TGCAGTGCTAGAGATCTCGCTAGCGGGTACAGCTCCTACAATGAGCAGTTCTTC.

This clonotype was seen a few times. The rearrangement links TRBV27 to TRBJ1-1, with a weak D call TRBD1 (5 bases). Trimming took off 6 bases at V and 4 bases at J, with 12 bases between the two ends. Germline V gene lookup returns CDR1 MNHEY and CDR2 SMNVEV (reference sequence). CDR3 length equals 13 residues. The CDR3 reads CASSRGRATEAFF. The CDR3 coding sequence is TGTGCCAGCAGCCGGGGGAGGGCCACTGAAGCTTTCTTT.

The chain joins TRBV7-9 to TRBJ1-5; maybe TRBD1 (5 bases). The CDR3 is made up of 12 amino acids. Trimming left V 8 bases short and J 6 bases short, with 11 bases between. Germline values: CDR1 SEHNR, CDR2 FQNEAQ (reference sequence). This chain's CDR3 is CASGLGAQPQHF. For the CDR3, the DNA is TGTGCCAGCGGATTAGGGGCTCAGCCCCAGCATTTT.

This clonotype was observed at least ten times. V usage is TRBV5-1 and J usage is TRBJ2-1, with D unclear. V gave up 0 bases and J gave up 7 bases, with 8 bases separating them. The germline CDR1 and CDR2 sequences are SGHRS and YFSETQ. The CDR3 has 13 amino acids. In DNA form, the CDR3 reads TGCGCCAGCAGCTTGGGGCAGGCAAATGAGCAGTTCTTC. Translated, it gives CASSLGQANEQFF.

This clonotype occurred many times. This chain links TRBV7-6 with TRBJ2-7; 11 bases align to TRBD2. J was trimmed by 6 bases and V by 5 bases; bases with no gene match: 6. The CDR3 consists of 14 residues. Germline lookup yields CDR1 SGHVS and CDR2 FNYEAQ. The CDR3 DNA reads TGTGCCAGCAGCCCCACTAGCGGGAGAGTCGAGCAGTACTTC. It codes for CASSPTSGRVEQYF.

The V call is TRBV20-1, the J call TRBJ1-2; 7 bases match TRBD1. The CDR3 runs 15 residues. V lost 2 bases, J lost 3 bases, and 9 bases stayed unmatched. The germline V gene has CDR1 DFQATT and CDR2 SNEGSKA (reference sequence). Here the CDR3 DNA reads TGCAGTGCTAGACCCACAGGGGAAAGGCACTATGGCTACACCTTC. Amino acids: CSARPTGERHYGYTF.

This clonotype occurred a few times. The V call is TRBV2, the J call TRBJ1-1; D is perhaps TRBD1 (5 bases). Germline V gene sequence: CDR1 SNHLY, CDR2 FYNNEI. V gave up 11 bases and J gave up 1 base, with 14 bases separating them. The CDR3 has 13 residues. CDR3 amino acids: CAGRRDGNTEAFF. The CDR3 DNA is TGTGCCGGACGCCGGGACGGGAACACTGAAGCTTTCTTT.

The chain joins TRBV10-3 to TRBJ1-1, with TRBD1 identical over 9 bases. V dropped 4 bases and J dropped 2; count of bases not matched to a gene: 14. The CDR3 has 18 residues. The germline CDR1 and CDR2 sequences are ENHRY and SYGVKD. The CDR3 DNA sequence: TGTGCCATCAGTGCGGGGCGGACAGGGGTCATCGAAAACACTGAAGCTTTCTTT. Translated, it gives CAISAGRTGVIENTEAFF.

This chain joins TRBV12-3 or TRBV12-4 and TRBJ2-7; 7 bases align to TRBD1. V dropped 5 bases and J dropped 6; count of bases not matched to a gene: 10. This CDR3 region has 14 residues. CDR3 residues: CASSTRQGTPEQYF. The CDR3 nucleotides read TGTGCCAGCAGTACCCGACAGGGTACTCCCGAGCAGTACTTC.

This clonotype was observed a handful of times. The CDR3 coding sequence is TGTGCCAGCAGTTTAGGTCGCCGTCCCCGAAGGGGCTACACCTTC. Translated: CASSLGRRPRRGYTF. The chain carries TRBV28 and TRBJ1-2; the D is unclear. Trimming cost V 2 bases and J 8 bases, with 18 bases left between them. This CDR3 region has 15 residues. Germline lookup yields CDR1 MDHEN and CDR2 SYDVKM.

The chain couples TRBV12-3 or TRBV12-4 to TRBJ2-3; TRBD2 matches 10 bases. The length of the CDR3 is 15 residues. Trimming cost V 4 bases and J 4 bases; bases outside gene matches: 5. This CDR3 reads CASSSLAGIPDTQYF. The DNA for the CDR3 is TGTGCCAGCAGTTCACTAGCGGGAATCCCAGATACGCAGTATTTT.

DNA of the CDR3: TGTGCCAGCAGCGTCGGGACAGGGATTTATGGCTACACCTTC. This sequence encodes CASSVGTGIYGYTF. The genes are TRBV5-6 and TRBJ1-2; 9 positions match TRBD1. Germline V gene sequence: CDR1 SGHDT, CDR2 YYEEEE. V lost 4 bases to trimming and J lost 5 bases; unmatched junction nucleotides: 6. The CDR3 has 14 residues.

The chain combines TRBV6-5 with TRBJ2-7; 7 nucleotides align to TRBD2. The CDR3 sequence is 15 residues long. Germline assignment: CDR1 MNHEY and CDR2 SVGAGI. J lost 2 bases, V lost 3 bases, and 7 bases had no gene match. CDR3 bases: TGTGCCAGCAGTTATTCGGCTAGCGGAACCTACGAGCAGTACTTC. Translated, it gives CASSYSASGTYEQYF.